This T cell receptor (beta chain) was sequenced for a study of blood T cells in healthy people across ages. The CDR3 loop spans 14 amino acids. V lost 0 bases, J lost 4 bases, and 9 bases lay in between. Germline values: CDR1 LGHNA, CDR2 YNFKEQ. This clonotype was seen more than once but under ten times. Each of the donors had ten milliliters of peripheral blood drawn into EDTA-treated Vacutainer tubes. RNA extraction gave at least 5 micrograms of total RNA per sample. With a J-beta primer mix and a sample-barcoded 5' primer, a second PCR ran about 7 to 12 cycles. One entry per CDR3 protein, called by TCRdb with MiXCR from the 5' RACE reads. Among roughly 1,800,000 distinct CDR3 sequences, about 49% were seen once, and the ten largest hold roughly 2.1%.

Source material: blood. The sequence came from a woman aged 40 to 55 in good health. The rearrangement joins TRBV4-2 to TRBJ2-5; D might be TRBD2 (5 bases). The CDR3: CASSQDGEGETQYF. The CDR3 DNA reads TGTGCCAGCAGCCAAGATGGAGAGGGAGAGACCCAGTACTTC.